This T cell receptor (beta chain) was obtained from a study of cytomegalovirus exposure and HLA in healthy donors. About this clone itself: What it binds is not known.

The PCR used 60 Vbeta and 13 Jbeta primers. The repertoire was sequenced with immunoSEQ multiplex PCR; TCRdb's copy has only in-frame clones and lacks some. The table has 95,000 to 150,000 clones, about 73% seen once. V was cut by 3 bases and J by 2 bases, with 11 bases left in between. Per germline, CDR1 SGHDT and CDR2 YYEEEE. The CDR3 loop spans 14 amino acids. Study results and limitations: The authors later linked a missense DCLRE1C variant to TCR beta V- and J-gene trimming. Sequence variants that were highly shared formed a cluster that was likely a sequencing artifact. Some V segments, TRBV6-2 and TRBV6-3 among them, were indistinguishable and were therefore excluded. Per published reports, the classifier diagnosed cytomegalovirus status with high specificity and sensitivity.

What was sequenced was PBMCs. This chain links TRBV5-6 with TRBJ2-5, with D tentatively TRBD1 (6 bases). This TCR was sampled from a woman aged 40 to 49 in good health and CMV-seronegative. The CDR3 region has the DNA TGTGCCAGCAGCTCCCAGACAGGTCAAGAGACCCAGTACTTC. The encoded protein is CASSSQTGQETQYF.